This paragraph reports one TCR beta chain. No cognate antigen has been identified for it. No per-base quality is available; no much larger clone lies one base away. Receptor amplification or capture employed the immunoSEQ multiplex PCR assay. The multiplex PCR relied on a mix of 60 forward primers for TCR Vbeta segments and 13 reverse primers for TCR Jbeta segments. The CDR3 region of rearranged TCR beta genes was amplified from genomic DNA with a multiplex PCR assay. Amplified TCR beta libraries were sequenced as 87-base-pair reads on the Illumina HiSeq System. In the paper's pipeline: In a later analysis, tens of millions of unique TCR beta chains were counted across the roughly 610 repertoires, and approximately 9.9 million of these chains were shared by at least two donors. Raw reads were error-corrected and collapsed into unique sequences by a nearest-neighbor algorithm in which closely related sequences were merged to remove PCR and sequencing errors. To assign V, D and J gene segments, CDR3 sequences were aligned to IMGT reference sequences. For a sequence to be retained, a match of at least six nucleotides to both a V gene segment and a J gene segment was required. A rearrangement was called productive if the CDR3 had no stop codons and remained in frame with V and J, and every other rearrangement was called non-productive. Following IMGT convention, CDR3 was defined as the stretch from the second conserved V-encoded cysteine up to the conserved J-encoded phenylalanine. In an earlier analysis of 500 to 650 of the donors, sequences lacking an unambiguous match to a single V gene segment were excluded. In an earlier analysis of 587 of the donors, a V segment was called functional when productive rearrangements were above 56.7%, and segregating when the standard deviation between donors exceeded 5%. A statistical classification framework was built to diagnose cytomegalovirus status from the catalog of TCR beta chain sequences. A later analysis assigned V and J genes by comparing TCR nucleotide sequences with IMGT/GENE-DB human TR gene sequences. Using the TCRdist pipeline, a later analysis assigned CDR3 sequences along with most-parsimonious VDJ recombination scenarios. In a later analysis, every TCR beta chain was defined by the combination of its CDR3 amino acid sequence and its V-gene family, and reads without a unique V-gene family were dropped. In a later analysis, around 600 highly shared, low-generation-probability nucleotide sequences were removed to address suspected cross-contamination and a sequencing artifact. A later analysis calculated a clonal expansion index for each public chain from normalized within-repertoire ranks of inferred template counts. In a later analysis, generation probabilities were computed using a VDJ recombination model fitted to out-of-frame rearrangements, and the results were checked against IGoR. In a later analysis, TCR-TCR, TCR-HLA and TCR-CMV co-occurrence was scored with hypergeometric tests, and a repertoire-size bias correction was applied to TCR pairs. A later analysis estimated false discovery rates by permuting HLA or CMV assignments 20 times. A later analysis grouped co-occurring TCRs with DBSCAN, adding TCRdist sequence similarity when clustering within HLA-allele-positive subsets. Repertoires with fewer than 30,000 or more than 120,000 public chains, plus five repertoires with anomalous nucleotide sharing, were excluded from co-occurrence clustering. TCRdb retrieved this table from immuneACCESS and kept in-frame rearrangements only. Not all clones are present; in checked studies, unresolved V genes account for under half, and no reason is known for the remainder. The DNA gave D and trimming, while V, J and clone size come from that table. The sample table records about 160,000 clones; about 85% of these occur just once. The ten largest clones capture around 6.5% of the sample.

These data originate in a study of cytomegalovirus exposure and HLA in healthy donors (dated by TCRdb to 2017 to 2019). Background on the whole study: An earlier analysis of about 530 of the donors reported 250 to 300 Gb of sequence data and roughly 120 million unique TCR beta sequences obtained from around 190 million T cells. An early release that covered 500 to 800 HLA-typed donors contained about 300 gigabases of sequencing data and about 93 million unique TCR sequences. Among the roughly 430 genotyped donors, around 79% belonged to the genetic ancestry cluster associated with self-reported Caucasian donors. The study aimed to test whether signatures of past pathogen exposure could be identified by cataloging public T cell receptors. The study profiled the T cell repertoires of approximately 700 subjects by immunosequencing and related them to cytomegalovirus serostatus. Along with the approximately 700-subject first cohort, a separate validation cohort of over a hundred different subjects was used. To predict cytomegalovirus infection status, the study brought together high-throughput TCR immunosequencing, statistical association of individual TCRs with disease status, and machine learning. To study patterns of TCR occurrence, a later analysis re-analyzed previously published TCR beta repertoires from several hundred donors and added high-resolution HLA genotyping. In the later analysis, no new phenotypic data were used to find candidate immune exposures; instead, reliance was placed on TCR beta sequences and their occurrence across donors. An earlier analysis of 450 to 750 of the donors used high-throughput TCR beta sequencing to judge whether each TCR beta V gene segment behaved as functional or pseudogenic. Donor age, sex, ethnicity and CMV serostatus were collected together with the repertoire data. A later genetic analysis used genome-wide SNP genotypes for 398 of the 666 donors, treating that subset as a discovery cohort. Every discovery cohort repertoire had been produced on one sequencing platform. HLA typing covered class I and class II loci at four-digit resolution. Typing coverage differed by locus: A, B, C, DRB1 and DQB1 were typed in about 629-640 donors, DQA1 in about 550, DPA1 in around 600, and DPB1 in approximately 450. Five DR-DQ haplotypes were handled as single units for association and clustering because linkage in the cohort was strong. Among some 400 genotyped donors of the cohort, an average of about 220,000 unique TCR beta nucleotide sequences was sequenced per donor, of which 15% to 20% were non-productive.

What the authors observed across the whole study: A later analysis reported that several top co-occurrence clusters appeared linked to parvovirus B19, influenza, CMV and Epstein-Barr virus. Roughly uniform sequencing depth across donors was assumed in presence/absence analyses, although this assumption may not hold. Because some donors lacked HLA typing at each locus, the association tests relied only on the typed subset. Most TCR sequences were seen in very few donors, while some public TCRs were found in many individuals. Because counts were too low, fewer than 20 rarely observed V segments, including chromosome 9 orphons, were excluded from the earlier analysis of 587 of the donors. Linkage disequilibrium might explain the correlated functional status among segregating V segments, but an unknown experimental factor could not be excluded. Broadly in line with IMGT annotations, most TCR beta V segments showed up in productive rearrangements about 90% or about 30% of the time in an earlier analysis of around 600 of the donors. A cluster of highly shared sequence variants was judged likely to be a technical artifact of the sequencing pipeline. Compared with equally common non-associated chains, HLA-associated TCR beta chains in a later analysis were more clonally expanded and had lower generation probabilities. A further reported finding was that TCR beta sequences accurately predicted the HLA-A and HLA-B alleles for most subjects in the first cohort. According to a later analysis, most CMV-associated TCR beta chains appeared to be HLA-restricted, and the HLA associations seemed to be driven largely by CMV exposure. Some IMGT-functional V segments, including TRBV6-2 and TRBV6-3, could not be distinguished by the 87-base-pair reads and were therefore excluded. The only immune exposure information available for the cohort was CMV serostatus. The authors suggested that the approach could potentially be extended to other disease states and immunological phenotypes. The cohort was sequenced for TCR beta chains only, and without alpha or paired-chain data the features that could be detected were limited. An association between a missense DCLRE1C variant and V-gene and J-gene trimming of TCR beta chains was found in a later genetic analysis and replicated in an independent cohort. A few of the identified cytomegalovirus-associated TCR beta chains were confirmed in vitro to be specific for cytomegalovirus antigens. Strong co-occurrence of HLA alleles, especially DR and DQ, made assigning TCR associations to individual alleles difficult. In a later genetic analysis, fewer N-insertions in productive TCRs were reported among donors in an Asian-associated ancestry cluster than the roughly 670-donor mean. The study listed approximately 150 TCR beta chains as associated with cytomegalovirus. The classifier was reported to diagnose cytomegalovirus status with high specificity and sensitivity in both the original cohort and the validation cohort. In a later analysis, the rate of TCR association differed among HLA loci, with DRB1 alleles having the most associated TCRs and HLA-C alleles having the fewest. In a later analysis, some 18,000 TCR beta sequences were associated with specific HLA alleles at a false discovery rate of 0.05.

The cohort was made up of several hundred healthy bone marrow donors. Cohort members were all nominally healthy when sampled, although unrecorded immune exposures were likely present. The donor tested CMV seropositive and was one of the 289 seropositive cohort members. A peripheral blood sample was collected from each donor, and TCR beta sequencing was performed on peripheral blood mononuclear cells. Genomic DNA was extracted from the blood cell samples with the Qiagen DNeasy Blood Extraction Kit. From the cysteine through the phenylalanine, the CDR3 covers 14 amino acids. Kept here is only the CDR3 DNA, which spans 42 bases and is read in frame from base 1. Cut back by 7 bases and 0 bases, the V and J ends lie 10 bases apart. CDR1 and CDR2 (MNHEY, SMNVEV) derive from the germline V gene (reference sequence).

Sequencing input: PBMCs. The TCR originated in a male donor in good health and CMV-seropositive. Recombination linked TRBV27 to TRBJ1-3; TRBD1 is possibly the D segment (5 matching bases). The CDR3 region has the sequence CASKQAFSGNTIYF. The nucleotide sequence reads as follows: TGTGCCAGCAAACAGGCCTTCTCTGGAAACACCATATATTTT.